This T cell receptor beta chain was obtained from a study of human T cells and chemical hapten exposure. Across the study: A mostly female patient group had alopecia areata, totalis or universalis.

Broader study findings: Counts of expanded TCRs (at PT1) showed a positive correlation with patch test score. Donors' alopecia may make their immune response differ from healthy people's. DPC sensitization produced no change in TCRs with frequency above 1 in 1000.

V lost 5 bases and J 7 bases, leaving 12 bases between the germline ends. The CDR3 has 14 residues. TCRdb processed the RACE reads anew with MiXCR; each CDR3 protein has one entry. This repertoire shows a few hundred thousand distinct CDR3 sequences, about 6% found once; its top ten account for over 5.5%. This clonotype came up many times. Antigen unknown. Time point in this sample: patch test 2, 6 weeks after DPC sensitization. Treatment described: therapeutic diphenylcyclopropenone sensitization with weekly scalp DPC. The V gene is TRBV12-3 or TRBV12-4, the J gene TRBJ1-6; D call uncertain. The clonotype originates from a woman aged 18-35 years with alopecia areata. Some clones in this sample may be carry-over from other donors' samples. Sequenced here: whole blood, sampled in connection with sensitization to the hapten diphenylcyclopropenone (DPC). The CDR3 spells CASSPGRLNSPLHF. The CDR3 DNA follows: TGTGCCAGCAGTCCGGGAAGGTTGAATTCACCCCTCCACTTT.